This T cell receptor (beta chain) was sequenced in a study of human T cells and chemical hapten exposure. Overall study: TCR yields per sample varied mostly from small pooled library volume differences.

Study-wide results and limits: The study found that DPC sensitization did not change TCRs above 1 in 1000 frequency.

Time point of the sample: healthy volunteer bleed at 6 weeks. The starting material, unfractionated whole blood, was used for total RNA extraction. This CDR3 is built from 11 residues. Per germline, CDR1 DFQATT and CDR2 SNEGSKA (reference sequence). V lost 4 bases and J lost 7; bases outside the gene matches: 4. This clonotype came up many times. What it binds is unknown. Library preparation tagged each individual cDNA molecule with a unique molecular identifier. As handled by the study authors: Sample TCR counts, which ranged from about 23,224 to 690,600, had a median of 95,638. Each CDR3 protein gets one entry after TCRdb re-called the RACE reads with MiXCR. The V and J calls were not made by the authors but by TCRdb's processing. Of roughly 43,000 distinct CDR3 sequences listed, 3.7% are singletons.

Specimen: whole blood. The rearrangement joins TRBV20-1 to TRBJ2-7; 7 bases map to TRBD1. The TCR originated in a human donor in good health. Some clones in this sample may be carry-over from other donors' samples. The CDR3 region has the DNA TGCAGTGCTACGACAGGGCGGGAGCAGTACTTC. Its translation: CSATTGREQYF.